This is a list of T cell receptor beta chains from one sample in a study of long-term antiretroviral therapy in people with HIV. Clones were sequenced by immunoSEQ multiplex PCR, and TCRdb holds only the in-frame ones, with some missing. Counted here are approximately 20,000 clones, 65% to 85% occurring once; the ten biggest clones make up about 8%. Specimen: unsorted PBMCs, collected 0.9 years after starting antiretroviral therapy. The receptors were sampled from a man younger than 35 with HIV. The CDR3 runs from the conserved cysteine through the conserved F or W. Each record gives: J gene, clone size, D gene, V gene, CDR3 protein, CDR3 DNA. A D gene is named only where the DNA matches it firmly. Part of the rows lack a size; the others show once, few, many or a class for expanded clones.

TRBJ1-5,once,-,TRBV27,CASSLRSREGVWPQHF,TGTGCCAGCAGTTTAAGGAGCCGGGAAGGGGTATGGCCCCAGCATTTT
TRBJ2-7,-,-,TRBV7-6,CASSGILGPYEQYF,TGTGCCAGCAGCGGGATTTTGGGTCCCTACGAGCAGTACTTC
TRBJ1-6,-,-,TRBV28,CASTVQNSPLHF,TGTGCCAGCACCGTACAAAATTCACCCCTCCACTTT
TRBJ2-1,-,TRBD2,TRBV12-5,CASGSGLAGYNEQFF,TGTGCTAGTGGTTCTGGACTAGCGGGATACAATGAGCAGTTCTTC
TRBJ1-4,-,-,TRBV9,CASSLTGQPEKLFF,TGTGCCAGCAGCCTAACAGGTCAGCCCGAAAAACTGTTTTTT
TRBJ2-1,few,TRBD1,TRBV5-4,CASSHPGQGVFEQFF,TGTGCCAGCAGCCATCCAGGGCAGGGGGTATTTGAGCAGTTCTTC
TRBJ1-1,once,-,TRBV5-1,CASSLSGMDNTEAFF,TGCGCCAGCAGCTTGAGCGGGATGGACAACACTGAAGCTTTCTTT
TRBJ2-5,-,-,TRBV11-2,CASSSWTREQETQYF,TGTGCCAGCAGCTCCTGGACAAGAGAACAAGAGACCCAGTACTTC
TRBJ2-5,-,-,TRBV4-2,CASSHLLGDDPEGETQYF,TGTGCCAGCAGCCACCTATTAGGAGACGACCCTGAGGGAGAGACCCAGTACTTC
TRBJ2-3,once,TRBD2,TRBV11-2,CASSSRLAGVVDTQYF,TGTGCCAGCAGCTCAAGACTAGCGGGGGTGGTAGATACGCAGTATTTT
TRBJ1-5,-,-,TRBV28,CASFSFRNQPQHF,TGTGCCAGCTTCTCCTTTCGCAATCAGCCCCAGCATTTT
TRBJ2-2,-,-,TRBV7-3,CASSQRGGMVGELFF,TGTGCCAGCAGCCAAAGGGGGGGAATGGTCGGGGAGCTGTTTTTT
TRBJ1-5,once,TRBD1,TRBV15,CATSRGGLRQGGSLSNQPQHF,TGTGCCACCAGCAGAGGTGGACTTCGACAGGGGGGGTCCTTGAGCAATCAGCCCCAGCATTTT
TRBJ1-6,few,-,TRBV7-9,CASSPIRRGSPLHF,TGTGCCAGCAGCCCAATTCGGCGGGGTTCACCCCTCCACTTT
TRBJ1-2,-,-,TRBV2,CASSEGGGYTF,TGTGCCAGCAGTGAGGGTGGTGGCTACACCTTC
TRBJ1-4,-,-,TRBV19,CASSIYGATNEKLFF,TGTGCCAGTAGTATATATGGGGCAACTAATGAAAAACTGTTTTTT
TRBJ1-6,once,-,TRBV5-6,CASSFLTGRGNSPLHF,TGTGCCAGCAGCTTCTTAACGGGGAGAGGTAATTCACCCCTCCACTTT
TRBJ1-2,-,TRBD1,TRBV5-1,CASSSGTEINYGYTF,TGCGCCAGCAGCTCTGGGACAGAGATTAACTATGGCTACACCTTC
TRBJ2-2,-,-,TRBV2,CASSEVRQLNTGELFF,TGTGCCAGCAGTGAGGTGAGACAGCTGAACACCGGGGAGCTGTTTTTT
TRBJ2-2,-,-,TRBV5-1,CASSLSGGRETGELFF,TGCGCCAGCAGCTTGTCCGGGGGCCGGGAGACCGGGGAGCTGTTTTTT
TRBJ2-3,once,TRBD1,TRBV6-1,CASSDPGQGFPDTQYF,TGTGCCAGCAGTGACCCGGGACAGGGTTTCCCAGATACGCAGTATTTT
TRBJ2-1,once,TRBD1,TRBV7-6,CASSFGTGGAYNEQFF,TGTGCCAGCAGCTTTGGGACAGGGGGCGCCTACAATGAGCAGTTCTTC
TRBJ1-1,-,-,TRBV18,CASSSRGADTEAFF,TGTGCCAGCTCATCGAGAGGGGCAGACACTGAAGCTTTCTTT
TRBJ1-5,-,-,TRBV4-1,CASSQEWQQKHQPQHF,TGCGCCAGCAGCCAAGAATGGCAACAGAAACATCAGCCCCAGCATTTT
TRBJ1-4,-,-,TRBV9,CASSVAPNEKLFF,TGTGCCAGCAGCGTAGCCCCTAATGAAAAACTGTTTTTT
TRBJ2-3,-,TRBD2,TRBV9,CASSALSGGMAGTDTQYF,TGTGCCAGCAGCGCCCTTAGCGGGGGTATGGCGGGCACAGATACGCAGTATTTT
TRBJ2-2,once,TRBD2,TRBV4-1,CASSLVGRGGRTGELFF,TGCGCCAGCAGCCTAGTGGGACGGGGGGGGCGGACCGGGGAGCTGTTTTTT
TRBJ1-5,-,-,TRBV6-5,CASSYSRYSNQPQHF,TGTGCCAGCAGTTACTCCAGATATAGCAATCAGCCCCAGCATTTT
TRBJ1-2,-,TRBD1,TRBV7-9,CASSGRVGTANYGYTF,TGTGCCAGCAGCGGGCGGGTGGGGACAGCTAACTATGGCTACACCTTC
TRBJ2-1,-,TRBD2,TRBV7-6,CASSYPGGDEQFF,TGTGCCAGCAGTTACCCGGGGGGGGATGAGCAGTTCTTC
TRBJ1-1,-,TRBD1,TRBV28,CASGHRGTNTEAFF,TGTGCCAGCGGACACAGGGGAACAAACACTGAAGCTTTCTTT
TRBJ2-4,-,TRBD2,TRBV5-1,CASSTLAGGAKNIQYF,TGCGCCAGCAGTACCTTAGCGGGGGGGGCCAAAAACATTCAGTACTTC
TRBJ1-6,-,TRBD1,TRBV6-6,CASRRPGQNNSPLHF,TGTGCCAGCAGAAGACCGGGACAGAATAATTCACCCCTCCACTTT
TRBJ1-6,few,TRBD1,TRBV7-2,CASSAAPGQNSPLHF,TGTGCCAGCAGCGCAGCACCGGGACAGAATTCACCCCTCCACTTT
TRBJ2-3,-,-,TRBV7-2,CASSGGQHTDTQYF,TGTGCCAGCAGCGGTGGACAGCACACAGATACGCAGTATTTT
TRBJ1-6,few,-,TRBV7-9,CASSFTGKSPLHF,TGTGCCAGCAGCTTTACAGGGAAATCACCCCTCCACTTT
TRBJ2-2,-,TRBD2,TRBV11-2,CASSLHLAGGTGELFF,TGTGCCAGCAGCTTGCATTTAGCGGGGGGAACCGGGGAGCTGTTTTTT
TRBJ2-7,-,-,TRBV14,CASSQNLGGAQEQYF,TGTGCCAGCAGCCAAAATCTAGGGGGGGCCCAAGAGCAGTACTTC
TRBJ2-1,-,-,TRBV5-6,CASSLALGGRNEQFF,TGTGCCAGCAGCTTGGCCCTAGGGGGGAGGAATGAGCAGTTCTTC
TRBJ2-7,-,-,TRBV28,CASSWGHEQYF,TGTGCCAGCAGTTGGGGCCACGAGCAGTACTTC
TRBJ1-2,once,TRBD1,TRBV5-5,CASSEPRTGDYNYGYTF,TGTGCCAGCAGCGAGCCTAGGACAGGGGATTACAACTATGGCTACACCTTC
TRBJ2-3,-,-,TRBV6-5,CASSYSGFGSTDTQYF,TGTGCCAGCAGTTACTCGGGGTTTGGTAGCACAGATACGCAGTATTTT
TRBJ1-4,-,-,TRBV6-6,CASSFPQGGEKLFF,TGTGCCAGCAGTTTTCCACAGGGTGGTGAAAAACTGTTTTTT
TRBJ1-2,-,-,TRBV18,CASSPQENTGSGYGYTF,TGTGCCAGCTCACCACAAGAGAATACAGGGTCAGGCTATGGCTACACCTTC